This T cell receptor (beta chain) emerged from a study of T cell responses to AZD1222 COVID-19 vaccine. Study-wide context: It was second doses at about 4 or about 12 weeks that were pooled. Study outcomes and limitations: None of the repertoires were sampled until the peak T cell response had passed. Baseline seropositivity occurred in only a handful of AZD1222 recipients. Two AZD1222 doses significantly raised spike-specific TCR breadth and depth over controls.

Concerning this clone: Its specificity is not known.

Profiling relied on immunoSEQ multiplex PCR, and the TCRdb table lists in-frame clones only, not all of them. The sample consists of a few hundred thousand clones, approximately 95% of them appearing once. The CDR3 consists of 17 residues. Germline lookup yields CDR1 SGDLS and CDR2 YYNGEE. V was clipped by 0 bases and J by 0 bases, with 13 bases between them. This receptor was identified in an adult in good health. This specimen consisted of peripheral blood, obtained on day 0 of AZD1222 vaccination. The gene calls are TRBV9 and TRBJ2-1, with no clear D. CDR3 nucleotide sequence: TGTGCCAGCAGCGTAGGTGTGGCGGTGAGCTCCTACAATGAGCAGTTCTTC. It codes for CASSVGVAVSSYNEQFF.